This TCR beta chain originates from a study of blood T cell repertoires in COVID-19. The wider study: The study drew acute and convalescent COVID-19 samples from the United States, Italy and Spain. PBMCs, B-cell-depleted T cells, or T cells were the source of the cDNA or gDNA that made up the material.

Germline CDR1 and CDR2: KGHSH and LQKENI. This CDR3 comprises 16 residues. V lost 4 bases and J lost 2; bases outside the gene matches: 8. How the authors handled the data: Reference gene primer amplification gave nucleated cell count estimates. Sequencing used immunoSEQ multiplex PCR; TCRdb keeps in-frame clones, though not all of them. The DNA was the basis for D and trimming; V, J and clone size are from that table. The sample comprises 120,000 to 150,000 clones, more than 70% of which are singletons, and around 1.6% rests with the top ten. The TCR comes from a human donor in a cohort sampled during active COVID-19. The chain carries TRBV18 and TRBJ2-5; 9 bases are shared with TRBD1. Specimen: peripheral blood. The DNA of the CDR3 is TGTGCCAGCTCACAGGGACAGGGCAACCTTCAAGAGACCCAGTACTTC. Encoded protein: CASSQGQGNLQETQYF.